The clone carrying this T cell receptor beta chain appeared a few times. TCR beta CDR3 sequences were amplified from RNA transcripts. With the HTBI primer set, the TCR CDR3 went through a first round of RT-PCR. TCRdb independently ran MiXCR on the multiplex PCR reads; one entry per CDR3 protein. The table records hundreds of thousands of distinct CDR3 sequences, approximately 15% of them present only once. Germline-derived CDR1 and CDR2 are LGHDT and YNNKEL (reference sequence). After removal of 4 bases from V and 5 bases from J, the junction contained 7 bases not matched to a gene. The CDR3 has 15 amino acids. The sample originates from a study of T cells in Graves' hyperthyroidism and ophthalmopathy.

Sequencing was carried out using blood. This TCR came from a woman aged 35 to 49 with Graves' ophthalmopathy. The rearrangement links TRBV3-1 to TRBJ1-4; 7 nucleotides agree with TRBD1. For the CDR3, the DNA is TGTGCCAGCAGCCGGGGACAGACTAAGAATGAAAAACTGTTTTTT. Translation: CASSRGQTKNEKLFF. The complete variable domain, with remaining parts taken from reference TRBV3-1 and TRBJ1-4, reads DTAVSQTPKYLVTQMGNDKSIKCEQNLGHDTMYWYKQDSKKFLKIMFSYNNKELIINETVPNRFSPKSPDKAHLNLHINSLELGDSAVYFCASSRGQTKNEKLFFGSGTQLSVL.